The 25 T cell receptor beta chains below come from one sample, sequenced in a study of T-cell memory formation after mild COVID-19. MiXCR, applied by TCRdb to the 5' RACE reads, yields one record per CDR3 protein. The data hold about 360,000 distinct CDR3 sequences, with roughly 14% observed a single time. The source material was PBMCs or a T cell subset sorted from them (not recorded which). These receptors were collected from a man in his late teens or twenties who had mild COVID-19 (a few samples of this study predate the infection). Cell type and time point are not known.

The genes are TRBV28 and TRBJ2-1, with D perhaps given as TRBD1 or TRBD2 (5 bases each). V was cut by 7 bases and J by 6 bases, with 13 bases left in between. The CDR3 consists of 13 residues. Per germline, CDR1 MDHEN and CDR2 SYDVKM. CDR3 sequence reads: CASTWGFINEQFF. The CDR3, as DNA: TGTGCCAGCACCTGGGGGTTTATCAATGAGCAGTTCTTC.

Only a few counts were recorded for this clonotype. The chain uses TRBV6-1 and TRBJ1-5; D is undetermined. CDR1 is MNHNS and CDR2 is SASEGT in the germline V gene. The CDR3 consists of 13 residues. V was cut by 8 bases and J by 7 bases, with 15 bases left in between. CDR3: CASSSASAQPQHF. Written as DNA, the CDR3 is TGTGCCAGCTCGTCGGCCTCGGCCCAGCCCCAGCATTTT.

The CDR3: CASSRQGIQETQYF. The DNA for the CDR3 is TGTGCCAGCAGCCGACAGGGGATACAAGAGACCCAGTACTTC. This rearrangement joins TRBV7-9 to TRBJ2-5, with 8 bases that match TRBD1. J lost 2 bases, V lost 5 bases, and 4 bases had no gene match. This CDR3 has 14 amino acids. Germline CDR1 reads SEHNR; CDR2 reads FQNEAQ (reference sequence).

This clonotype was observed a handful of times. The rearrangement uses TRBV11-2 and TRBJ2-3, with 10 nucleotides matching TRBD2. CDR1 and CDR2 from the germline V gene are SGHAT and FQNNGV. Unmatched junction bases numbered 6, after V lost 2 bases and J lost 7 bases. This CDR3 has 15 residues. The CDR3 nucleotides are TGTGCCAGCAGCTTACAGCGGGGGGGCGTGTATACGCAGTATTTT. This gives the protein CASSLQRGGVYTQYF.

V is TRBV20-1 and J is TRBJ2-7, with D possibly being TRBD1 or TRBD2 (5 bases each). CDR1 DFQATT and CDR2 SNEGSKA come from the germline V gene (reference sequence). The CDR3 consists of 13 residues. V was pared by 6 bases and J by 2 bases, with 14 bases between. This CDR3 reads CSAVGAAPYEQYF. The CDR3 DNA reads TGCAGTGCCGTCGGGGCGGCTCCCTACGAGCAGTACTTC.

The chain joins TRBV20-1 to TRBJ2-6, with D unresolved. Germline V gives CDR1 DFQATT, CDR2 SNEGSKA (reference sequence). V was pared by 3 bases and J by 0 bases, with 9 bases between. This CDR3 region has 15 residues. The CDR3 region has the DNA TGCAGTGCTAGTACCGACCCCTCTGGGGCCAACGTCCTGACTTTC. Protein product: CSASTDPSGANVLTF.

This clonotype has more than one count but fewer than ten. This rearrangement joins TRBV24-1 to TRBJ1-5; D remains unclear. This CDR3 contains 14 residues. Germline V gene data show CDR1 as KGHDR and CDR2 as SFDVKD. V lost 2 bases and J 5 bases, leaving 9 bases between the germline ends. CDR3 nucleotide sequence: TGTGCCACCAGTGATTCGTCGGGCGATCAGCCCCAGCATTTT. Its translation is CATSDSSGDQPQHF.

This clonotype was detected only a few times. The rearrangement links TRBV20-1 to TRBJ1-2; 12 bases fit TRBD1. With V trimmed by 7 bases and J by 0 bases, 12 bases remained unmatched. The CDR3 contains 17 residues. CDR1 and CDR2 (germline): DFQATT, SNEGSKA (reference sequence). The CDR3 reads CSVTHRDRGRTNYGYTF. The CDR3 DNA is TGCAGTGTCACACACCGGGACAGGGGGCGCACTAACTATGGCTACACCTTC.

V and J are TRBV12-3 or TRBV12-4 and TRBJ2-4; D not certain. The V end lost 7 bases, the J end lost 3 bases, and 10 bases lay between the germline ends. CDR3 length: 13 amino acids. The CDR3 protein is CASKGLGKNIQYF. The CDR3 DNA follows: TGTGCCAGCAAAGGCCTAGGCAAAAACATTCAGTACTTC.

V usage is TRBV6-1 and J usage is TRBJ1-5, with D hard to call. The CDR3 is made up of 14 amino acids. Germline CDR1 MNHNS, CDR2 SASEGT. Trimming stripped 7 bases from V and 5 bases from J, with 15 bases between. CDR3 residues: CASMRDKNYQPQHF. The DNA of the CDR3 is TGTGCCAGCATGAGAGACAAGAATTATCAGCCCCAGCATTTT.

The gene calls are TRBV3-1 and TRBJ2-2; no firm D call. Germline-derived CDR1 and CDR2 are LGHDT and YNNKEL (reference sequence). This CDR3 is built from 14 residues. Trimming pared 1 base from V and 3 bases from J, leaving 6 bases between. CDR3 nucleotides: TGTGCCAGCAGCCAAGTAAGGTACACCGGGGAGCTGTTTTTT. This gives the protein CASSQVRYTGELFF.

This clonotype has more than one count but fewer than ten. This chain connects TRBV2 to TRBJ2-2; D unclear. The V gene's germline CDR1 is SNHLY and CDR2 FYNNEI. The CDR3 consists of 15 residues. V lost 3 bases and J 0 bases, leaving 8 bases between the germline ends. For the CDR3, the DNA is TGTGCCAGCAGTGAGGTCCCTGCGAACACCGGGGAGCTGTTTTTT. This codes for CASSEVPANTGELFF.

In this sample, this clonotype turned up a few times. The J gene is TRBJ2-7, the V gene TRBV7-2, with TRBD1 identical over 8 bases. Germline lookup yields CDR1 SGHTA and CDR2 FQGNSA. Trimming removed 5 bases from V and 7 bases from J; junction bases left unmatched: 10. CDR3 size: 14 residues. CDR3 loop: CASSAPGTGGEQYF. The CDR3 DNA is TGTGCCAGCAGCGCCCCCGGGACAGGCGGGGAGCAGTACTTC.

The chain is built from TRBV6-5 and TRBJ1-2; D gene uncertain. Trimming removed 8 bases from V and 4 bases from J, with 8 bases in between. CDR1 MNHEY and CDR2 SVGAGI come from the germline V gene. This CDR3 is built from 11 residues. For the CDR3, the DNA is TGTGCCAGCGGCGCAGGCTATGGCTACACCTTC. Amino acids: CASGAGYGYTF.

V usage is TRBV10-2 and J usage is TRBJ2-2; weak D call: TRBD1 (6 bases). V gave up 6 bases and J gave up 6 bases, with 11 bases separating them. There are 13 residues in the CDR3. Germline V gene lookup returns CDR1 WSHSY and CDR2 SAAADI. Here the CDR3 reads CASRVQGSGELFF. The CDR3 nucleotides are TGCGCCAGCAGGGTACAGGGTTCCGGGGAGCTGTTTTTT.

This clonotype has a handful of counts. The gene calls are TRBV5-1 and TRBJ1-6; unclear D gene. The ends were cut back, 4 bases at V and 10 bases at J, with 12 bases in the middle. The CDR3 is 13 residues long. Germline lookup yields CDR1 SGHRS and CDR2 YFSETQ. The CDR3: CASSGGVGSPLHF. DNA for the CDR3: TGCGCCAGCAGCGGCGGGGTAGGGTCACCCCTCCACTTT. Combining the CDR3 with reference TRBV5-1 and TRBJ1-6 gives the whole variable domain KAGVTQTPRYLIKTRGQQVTLSCSPISGHRSVSWYQQTPGQGLQFLFEYFSETQRNKGNFPGRFSGRQFSNSRSEMNVSTLELGDSALYLCASSGGVGSPLHFGNGTRLTVT.

In this sample, this clonotype turned up many times. The chain employs TRBV7-2 and TRBJ2-1; D is uncertain. The CDR3 spans 15 residues. Trimming took off 2 bases at V and 0 bases at J, with 8 bases between the two ends. Germline lookup yields CDR1 SGHTA and CDR2 FQGNSA. The DNA of the CDR3 is TGTGCCAGCAGCTTATATCCCGGCTCCTACAATGAGCAGTTCTTC. Translation: CASSLYPGSYNEQFF.

This clonotype was seen many times. The chain is built from TRBV25-1 and TRBJ2-1; D is perhaps TRBD1 (6 bases). This CDR3 is built from 18 residues. Germline V CDR1 and CDR2: MGHDK, SYGVNS. V gave up 3 bases and J gave up 3 bases, with 21 bases separating them. The CDR3 DNA follows: TGTGCCAGCAGTGATCTGGACAGCCGCCAGGGCGGCTACAATGAGCAGTTCTTC. Its protein is CASSDLDSRQGGYNEQFF.

V gene TRBV7-3 combines with J gene TRBJ2-1; tentatively, D is TRBD2 (6 bases). Trimming removed 2 bases at V and 4 bases at J, with 15 bases between. The CDR3 is 16 amino acids. Germline V gene sequence: CDR1 SGHTA, CDR2 FQGTGA. The DNA of the CDR3 is TGTGCCAGCAGCTTATCCCCGGGGGTTGGGTACAATGAGCAGTTCTTC. This codes for CASSLSPGVGYNEQFF.

The genes are TRBV3-2 and TRBJ2-6; the DNA was not used to check the table's D call, TRBD1. TRBV3-2 is a pseudogene segment. This CDR3 spans 21 amino acids. This CDR3 reads CASSHVLDRDRDISGANVLTF. The CDR3 DNA sequence: TGTGCCAGCAGCCATGTTTTAGACCGGGACAGGGATATCTCTGGGGCCAACGTCCTGACTTTC.

This clonotype has just a few counts. The V call is TRBV24-1, the J call TRBJ2-3; TRBD2 matches at 7 bases. CDR1 KGHDR and CDR2 SFDVKD come from the germline V gene. The CDR3 consists of 15 residues. With 3 bases clipped from V and 4 bases from J, the junction kept 6 bases outside the gene matches. The CDR3, as DNA: TGTGCCACCAGTGATCCACGGGGGGACCCAGATACGCAGTATTTT. As protein: CATSDPRGDPDTQYF.

The rearrangement joins TRBV12-3 or TRBV12-4 to TRBJ2-3, with 8 bases identical to TRBD2. The CDR3 is 14 amino acids. The V segment lost 6 bases and the J segment 7 bases; nucleotides outside the gene matches: 9. The CDR3 nucleotides read TGTGCCAGCAGGGAAACCGGGGGGGGAAATACGCAGTATTTT. Amino acid sequence: CASRETGGGNTQYF.

The V and J genes are TRBV9 and TRBJ2-1; no reliable D call. Germline V lookup: CDR1 SGDLS, CDR2 YYNGEE. The CDR3 is 15 amino acids. Trimming removed 0 bases from V and 9 bases from J, with 16 bases in between. CDR3 sequence (DNA): TGTGCCAGCAGCGTAGATATGGAGAGCCGGAGTGAGCAGTTCTTC. Residues: CASSVDMESRSEQFF.

The chain carries TRBV10-3 and TRBJ1-2; 10 bases are a match to TRBD1. Germline V lookup: CDR1 ENHRY, CDR2 SYGVKD. Losses at the gene ends were 11 bases for V and 4 bases for J; bases not matched to a gene: 13. The CDR3 extends over 15 amino acids. CDR3 bases: TGTGCCGCCAATCCCGGGACAGGGGAGATCTATGGCTACACCTTC. It encodes CAANPGTGEIYGYTF.

The J gene is TRBJ1-2, the V gene TRBV6-2 or TRBV6-3, with unresolved D. CDR3 length: 11 residues. V lost 9 bases to trimming and J lost 3 bases, with 8 bases between them. The germline gives CDR1 MNHEY, CDR2 SVGEGT. The CDR3 sequence is CARKRDYGYTF. The CDR3 region has the DNA TGTGCCAGGAAACGTGACTATGGCTACACCTTC.